This entry features one T cell receptor beta chain sequence. The target antigen is unknown. One base away lies a much larger clone, so this may be a sequencing read error. TCRdb used MiXCR to reprocess the 5' RACE reads, holding one entry per CDR3 protein. The sample has under 70,000 distinct CDR3 sequences, approximately 4% seen once; the top ten hold 3.1%. The data were obtained in a study of neurological immune-mediated disorders. Germline V CDR1 and CDR2: MDHEN, SYDVKM. The CDR3 is 14 residues long. General study points: When the repertoires were sorted by phylogenetic grouping, those of 18 of 34 multiple sclerosis patients ended up in one related-CDR3 cluster, a possible signature. None of the CDR3 amino acid sequences found in expanded clones was shared across subjects. This suggests that the TCR-beta repertoires were private in all groups.

The receptor's source is a woman aged 25 to 45 with multiple sclerosis. Input material: PBMCs. The rearrangement links TRBV28 to TRBJ2-5; tentative D call: TRBD1 (6 bases). CDR3 region: CVSRGVDSRETQYF. CDR3 nucleotides: TGTGTCAGCAGGGGCGTAGATTCGCGGGAGACCCAGTACTTC.